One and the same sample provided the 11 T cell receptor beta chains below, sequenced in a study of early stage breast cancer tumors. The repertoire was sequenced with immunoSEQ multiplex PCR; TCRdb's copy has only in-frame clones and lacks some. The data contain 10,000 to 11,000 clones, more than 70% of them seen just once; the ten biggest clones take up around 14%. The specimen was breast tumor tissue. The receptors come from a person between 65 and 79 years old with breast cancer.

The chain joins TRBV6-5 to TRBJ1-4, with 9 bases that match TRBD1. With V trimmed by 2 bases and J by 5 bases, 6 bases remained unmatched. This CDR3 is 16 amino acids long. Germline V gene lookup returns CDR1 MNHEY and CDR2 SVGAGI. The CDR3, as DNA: TGTGCCAGCAGTTACCTCCCGGGACAGGGAAATGAAAAACTGTTTTTT. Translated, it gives CASSYLPGQGNEKLFF.

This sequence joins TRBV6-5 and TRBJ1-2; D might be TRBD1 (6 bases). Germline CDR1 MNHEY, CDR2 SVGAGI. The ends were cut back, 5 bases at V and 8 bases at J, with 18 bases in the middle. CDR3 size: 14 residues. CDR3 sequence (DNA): TGTGCCAGCAGTCCCAATACAGGGTCAGGGGGCTACACCTTC. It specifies CASSPNTGSGGYTF.

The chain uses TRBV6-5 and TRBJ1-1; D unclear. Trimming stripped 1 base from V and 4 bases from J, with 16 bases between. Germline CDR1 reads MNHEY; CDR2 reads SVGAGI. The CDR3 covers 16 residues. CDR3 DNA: TGTGCCAGCAGTTACTATTCGGTCGGCGGTTCCACTGAAGCTTTCTTT. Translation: CASSYYSVGGSTEAFF.

The CDR3 DNA follows: TGTGCCAGCAGTTCTAGATATGGCTACACCTTC. Encoded protein: CASSSRYGYTF. The J gene is TRBJ1-2, the V gene TRBV7-9; D gene uncertain. The germline V gene encodes CDR1 SEHNR and CDR2 FQNEAQ (reference sequence). The CDR3 has 11 amino acids. V dropped 6 bases and J dropped 5 bases, with 7 bases sitting between them.

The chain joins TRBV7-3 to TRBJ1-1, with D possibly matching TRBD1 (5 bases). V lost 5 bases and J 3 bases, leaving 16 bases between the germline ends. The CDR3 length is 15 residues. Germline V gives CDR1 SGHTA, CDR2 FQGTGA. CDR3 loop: CASSPVGEQHTEAFF. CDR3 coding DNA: TGTGCCAGCAGCCCCGTAGGGGAACAACACACTGAAGCTTTCTTT. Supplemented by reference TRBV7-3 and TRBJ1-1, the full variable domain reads GAGVSQTPSNKVTEKGKYVELRCDPISGHTALYWYRQSLGQGPEFLIYFQGTGAADDSGLPNDRFFAVRPEGSVSTLKIQRTERGDSAVYLCASSPVGEQHTEAFFGQGTRLTVV.

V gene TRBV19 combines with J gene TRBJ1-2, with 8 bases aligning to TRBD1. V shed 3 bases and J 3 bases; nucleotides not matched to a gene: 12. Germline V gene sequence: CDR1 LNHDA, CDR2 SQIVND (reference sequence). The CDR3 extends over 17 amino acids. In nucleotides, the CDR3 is TGTGCCAGTAGTATGGAAAGACAGGGGCCCGCTCACTATGGCTACACCTTC. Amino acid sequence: CASSMERQGPAHYGYTF.

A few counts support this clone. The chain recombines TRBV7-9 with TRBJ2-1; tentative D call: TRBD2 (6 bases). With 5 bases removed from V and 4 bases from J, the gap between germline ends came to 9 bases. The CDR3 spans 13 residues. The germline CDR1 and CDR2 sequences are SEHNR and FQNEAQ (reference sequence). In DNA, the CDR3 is TGTGCCAGCAGCCCCCGGGGGTACAATGAGCAGTTCTTC. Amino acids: CASSPRGYNEQFF.

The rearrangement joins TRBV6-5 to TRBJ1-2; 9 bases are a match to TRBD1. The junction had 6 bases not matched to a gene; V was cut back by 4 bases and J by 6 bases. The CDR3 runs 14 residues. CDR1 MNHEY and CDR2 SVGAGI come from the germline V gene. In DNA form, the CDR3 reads TGTGCCAGCAGTTCGCACAGGGGGCTTCATGGCTACACCTTC. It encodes CASSSHRGLHGYTF.

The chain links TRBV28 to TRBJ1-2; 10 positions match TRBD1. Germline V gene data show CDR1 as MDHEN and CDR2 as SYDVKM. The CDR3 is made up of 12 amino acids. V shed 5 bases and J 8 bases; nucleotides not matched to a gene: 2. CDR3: CASSGQGGGYTF. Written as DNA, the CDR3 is TGTGCCAGCAGTGGACAGGGGGGAGGCTACACCTTC.

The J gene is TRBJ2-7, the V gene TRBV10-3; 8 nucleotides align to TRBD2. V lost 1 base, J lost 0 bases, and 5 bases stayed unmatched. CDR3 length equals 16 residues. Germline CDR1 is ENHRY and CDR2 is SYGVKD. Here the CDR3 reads CAISELTSASSYEQYF. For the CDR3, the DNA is TGTGCCATCAGTGAGTTGACTAGCGCGAGCTCCTACGAGCAGTACTTC.

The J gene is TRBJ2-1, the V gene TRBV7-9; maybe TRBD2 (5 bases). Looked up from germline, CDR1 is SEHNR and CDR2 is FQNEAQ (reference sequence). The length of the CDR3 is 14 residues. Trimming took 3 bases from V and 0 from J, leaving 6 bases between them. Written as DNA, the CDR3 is TGTGCCAGCAGCTTCGACTACTCCTACAATGAGCAGTTCTTC. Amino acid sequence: CASSFDYSYNEQFF.